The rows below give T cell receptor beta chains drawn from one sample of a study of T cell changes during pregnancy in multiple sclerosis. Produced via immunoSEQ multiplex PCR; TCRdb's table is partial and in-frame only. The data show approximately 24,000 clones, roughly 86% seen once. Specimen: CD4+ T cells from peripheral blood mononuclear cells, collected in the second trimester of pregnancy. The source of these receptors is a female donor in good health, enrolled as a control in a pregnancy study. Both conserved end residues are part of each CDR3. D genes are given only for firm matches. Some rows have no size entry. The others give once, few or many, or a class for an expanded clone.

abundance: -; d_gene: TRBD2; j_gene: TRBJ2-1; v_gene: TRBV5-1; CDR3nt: TGCGCCAGCAGCTTGCAGCCCCCTAGCGGGAGGACACCCTACAATGAGCAGTTCTTC; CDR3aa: CASSLQPPSGRTPYNEQFF
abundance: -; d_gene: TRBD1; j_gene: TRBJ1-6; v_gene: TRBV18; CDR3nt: TGTGCCAGCCAGGGGGGAACAGATAATTCACCCCTCCACTTT; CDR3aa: CASQGGTDNSPLHF
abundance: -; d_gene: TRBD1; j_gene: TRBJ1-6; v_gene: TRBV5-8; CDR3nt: TGTGCCAGCAGCCTCCGGGACAGGGATAATTCACCCCTCCACTTT; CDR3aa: CASSLRDRDNSPLHF
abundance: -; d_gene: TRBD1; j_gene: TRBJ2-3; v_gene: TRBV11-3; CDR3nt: TGTGCCAGCAGTCCGACAGGGGCCACAGATACGCAGTATTTT; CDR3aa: CASSPTGATDTQYF
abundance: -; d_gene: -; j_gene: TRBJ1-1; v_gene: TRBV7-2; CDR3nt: TGTGCCAGCAGCTTCATCACTGAAGCTTTCTTT; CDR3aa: CASSFITEAFF
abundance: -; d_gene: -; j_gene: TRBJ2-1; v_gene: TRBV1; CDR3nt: TGCACCAGCAGCCAATGGGGGGGGGCCTACAATGAGCAGTTCTTC; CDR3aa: CTSSQWGGAYNEQFF
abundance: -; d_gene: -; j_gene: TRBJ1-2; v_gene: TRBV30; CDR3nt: TGTGCCTGGAGTCTTTCCGGGACAATCAGTGGCTACACCTTC; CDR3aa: CAWSLSGTISGYTF
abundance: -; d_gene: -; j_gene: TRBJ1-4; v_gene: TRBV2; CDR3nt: TGTGCCAGCAGCGACACGACGGTTACTAATGAAAAACTGTTTTTT; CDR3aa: CASSDTTVTNEKLFF
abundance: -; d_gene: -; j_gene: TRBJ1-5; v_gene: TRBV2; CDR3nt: TGTGCCAGCAGAAGGAGTTCTAGCAATCAGCCCCAGCATTTT; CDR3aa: CASRRSSSNQPQHF
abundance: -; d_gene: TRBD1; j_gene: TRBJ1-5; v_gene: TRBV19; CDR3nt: TGTGCCAGTCGGGACAGGGAGGTTCAGCCCCAGCATTTT; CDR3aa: CASRDREVQPQHF
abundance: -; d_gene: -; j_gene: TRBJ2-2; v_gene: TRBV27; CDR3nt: TGTGCCAGCCAGACCGGACTAACAGCCGGGGAGCTGTTTTTT; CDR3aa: CASQTGLTAGELFF
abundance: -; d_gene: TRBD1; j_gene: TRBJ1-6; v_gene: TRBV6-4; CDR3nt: TGTGCCAGCAGTGACAAAGACAGGGGGTCCCCCTATAATTCACCCCTCCACTTT; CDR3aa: CASSDKDRGSPYNSPLHF
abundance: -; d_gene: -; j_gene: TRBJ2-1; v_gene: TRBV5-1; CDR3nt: TGCGCCAGCAGCTTGGTAGGCCGGAGTGGCGATGAGCAGTTCTTC; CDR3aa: CASSLVGRSGDEQFF
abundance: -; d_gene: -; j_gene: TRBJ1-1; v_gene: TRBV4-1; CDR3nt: TGCGCCAGCAGCCAACCGACCCGGAGGACTGAAGCTTTCTTT; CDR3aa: CASSQPTRRTEAFF
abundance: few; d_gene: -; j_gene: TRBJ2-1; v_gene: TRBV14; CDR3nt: TGTGCCAGCAGCCAGGGTATGGGGCTACGGAACAATGAGCAGTTCTTC; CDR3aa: CASSQGMGLRNNEQFF
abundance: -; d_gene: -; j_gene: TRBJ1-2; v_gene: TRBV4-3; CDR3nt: TGCGCCAGCAGCCAAACAGGGTTTCGGGACTATGGCTACACCTTC; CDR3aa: CASSQTGFRDYGYTF
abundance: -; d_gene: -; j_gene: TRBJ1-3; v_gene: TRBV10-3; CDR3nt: TGTGCCATCAGTGACCCCGGAGCCTCTGGAAACACCATATATTTT; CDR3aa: CAISDPGASGNTIYF
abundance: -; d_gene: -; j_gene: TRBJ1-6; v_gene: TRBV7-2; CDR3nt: TGTGCCAGCAGCCGCCGCCAGGTTCCTAATTCACCCCTCCACTTT; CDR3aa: CASSRRQVPNSPLHF
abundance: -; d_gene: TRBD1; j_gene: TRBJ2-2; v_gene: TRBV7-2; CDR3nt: TGTGCCAGCAGCCTGGACAGGGCCGGGGAGCTGTTTTTT; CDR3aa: CASSLDRAGELFF
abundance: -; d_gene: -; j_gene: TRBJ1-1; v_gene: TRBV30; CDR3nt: TGTGCCTGGAGTGCCCCAGGGGATAACACTGAAGCTTTCTTT; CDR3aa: CAWSAPGDNTEAFF
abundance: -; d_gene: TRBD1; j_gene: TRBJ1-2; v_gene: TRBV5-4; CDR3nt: TGTGCCAGCAGCCATTGGACAGGGGGCGAGGACTATGGCTACACCTTC; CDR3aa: CASSHWTGGEDYGYTF
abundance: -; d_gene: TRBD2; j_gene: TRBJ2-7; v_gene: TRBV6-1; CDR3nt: TGTGCCAGCAGAGGAAGACTAGCGGTGGATTACGAGCAGTACTTC; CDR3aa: CASRGRLAVDYEQYF
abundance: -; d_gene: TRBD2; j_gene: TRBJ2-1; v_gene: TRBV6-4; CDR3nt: TGTGCCAGCAGTGCTATAGCGGGGGCCTACTCCTACAATGAGCAGTTCTTC; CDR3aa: CASSAIAGAYSYNEQFF
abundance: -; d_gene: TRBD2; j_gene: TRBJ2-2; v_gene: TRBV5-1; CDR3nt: TGCGCCAGCAGGGGAGCGGGAGTTGACACCGGGGAGCTGTTTTTT; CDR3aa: CASRGAGVDTGELFF
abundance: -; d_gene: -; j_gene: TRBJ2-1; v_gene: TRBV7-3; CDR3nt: TGTGCCAGCAGCTCCGGCGGTGAGCAGTTCTTC; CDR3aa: CASSSGGEQFF
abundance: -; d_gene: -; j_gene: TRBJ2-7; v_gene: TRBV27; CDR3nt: TGTGCCAGCAGCGGGGGTCGGGAGCAGTACTTC; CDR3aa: CASSGGREQYF
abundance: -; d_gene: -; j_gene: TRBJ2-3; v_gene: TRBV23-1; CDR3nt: TGCGCCAGCAGTCAATCGAAGGCGGACACTCCAGATACGCAGTATTTT; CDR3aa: CASSQSKADTPDTQYF
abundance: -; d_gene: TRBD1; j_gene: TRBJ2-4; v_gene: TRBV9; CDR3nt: TGTGCCAGCAGCGTAGAGTCAGGGGGCTCTAAAAACATTCAGTACTTC; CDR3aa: CASSVESGGSKNIQYF
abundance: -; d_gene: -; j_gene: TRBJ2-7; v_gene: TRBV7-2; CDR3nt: TGTGCCACAAGGGGAGTGCGGGGGCCCTCCTACGAGCAGTACTTC; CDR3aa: CATRGVRGPSYEQYF
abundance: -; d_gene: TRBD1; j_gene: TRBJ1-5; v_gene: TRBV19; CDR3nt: TGTGCCAGTAGCTCTTTTCCGCTGGCCGGACAGGGCGGCAATCAGCCCCAGCATTTT; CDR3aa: CASSSFPLAGQGGNQPQHF
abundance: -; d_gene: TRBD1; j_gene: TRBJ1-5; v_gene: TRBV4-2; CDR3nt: TGTGCCAGCAGCCAAGATTACAGGGGGGATCAGCCCCAGCATTTT; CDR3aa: CASSQDYRGDQPQHF
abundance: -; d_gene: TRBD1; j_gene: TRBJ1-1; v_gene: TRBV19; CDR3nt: TGTGCCAGTAGTATACGAGGGACAGGGGAAATAACTGAAGCTTTCTTT; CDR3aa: CASSIRGTGEITEAFF
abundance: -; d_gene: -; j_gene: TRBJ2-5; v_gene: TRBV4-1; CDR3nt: TGCGCCAGCAGCCAGACAGACCAAAAAGAGACCCAGTACTTC; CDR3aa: CASSQTDQKETQYF
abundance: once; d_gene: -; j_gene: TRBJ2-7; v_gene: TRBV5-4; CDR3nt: TGTGCCAGCAGCTTTTTCGAGGTCTCCTACGAGCAGTACTTC; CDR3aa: CASSFFEVSYEQYF
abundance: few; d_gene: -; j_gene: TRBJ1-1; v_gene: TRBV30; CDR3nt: TGTGCCTGGAGTCCCAGGGGAAGAACTGAAGCTTTCTTT; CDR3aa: CAWSPRGRTEAFF
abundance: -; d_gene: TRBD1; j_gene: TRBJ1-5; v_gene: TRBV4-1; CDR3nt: TGCGCCAGCAGCCAGGGGGGACAGGGGGCGGTTAATCAGCCCCAGCATTTT; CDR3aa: CASSQGGQGAVNQPQHF
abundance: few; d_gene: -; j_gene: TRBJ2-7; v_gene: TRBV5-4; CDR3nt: TGTGCCAGCAGCTTGGCCGGGGGTGGTATCTCCTACGAGCAGTACTTC; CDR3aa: CASSLAGGGISYEQYF
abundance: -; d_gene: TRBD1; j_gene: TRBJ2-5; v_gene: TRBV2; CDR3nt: TGTGCCAGCAATCCGGACAGGGGGCGCGAGACCCAGTACTTC; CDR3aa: CASNPDRGRETQYF
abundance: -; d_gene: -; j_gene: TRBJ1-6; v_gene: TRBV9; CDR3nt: TGTGCCAGCAGCGTTTGGGAGAATAATTCACCCCTCCACTTT; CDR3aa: CASSVWENNSPLHF
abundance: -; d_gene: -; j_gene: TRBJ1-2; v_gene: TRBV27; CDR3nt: TGTGCCAGCAGTTTAGGAGGGTTTTTTGGCTACACCTTC; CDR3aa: CASSLGGFFGYTF
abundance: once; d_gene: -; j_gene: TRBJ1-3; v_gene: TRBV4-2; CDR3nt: TGTGCCAGCAGCCAGGAGATTGGAGCGGTCTCTGGAAACACCATATATTTT; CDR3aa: CASSQEIGAVSGNTIYF
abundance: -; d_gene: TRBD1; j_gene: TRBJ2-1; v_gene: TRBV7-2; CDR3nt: TGTGCCAGCAGATCTTCCGGGACAGGTGAGCAGTTCTTC; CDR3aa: CASRSSGTGEQFF
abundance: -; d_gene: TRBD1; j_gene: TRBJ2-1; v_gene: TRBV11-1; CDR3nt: TGTGCCAGCAGCGCAACCCCCGGGGCAGGGGGCTACAATGAGCAGTTCTTC; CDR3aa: CASSATPGAGGYNEQFF
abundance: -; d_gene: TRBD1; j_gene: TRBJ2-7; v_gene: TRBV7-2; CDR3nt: TGTGCCAGCACCCGGAGGACAGGAGGCAGCTACGAGCAGTACTTC; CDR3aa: CASTRRTGGSYEQYF
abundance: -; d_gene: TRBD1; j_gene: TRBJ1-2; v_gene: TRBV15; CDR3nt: TGTGCCACCAGCAGGCGACAGGGGGCGAGGTCTAACTATGGCTACACCTTC; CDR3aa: CATSRRQGARSNYGYTF
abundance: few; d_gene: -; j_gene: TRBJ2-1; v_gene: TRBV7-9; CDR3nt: TGTGCCAGCAGCTTGGTAGCCGGCAATGAGCAGTTCTTC; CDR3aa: CASSLVAGNEQFF
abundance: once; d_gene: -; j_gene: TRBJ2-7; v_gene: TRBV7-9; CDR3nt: TGTGCCAGCAGCCCTCCCACCCGACAGAGATACGAGCAGTACTTC; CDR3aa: CASSPPTRQRYEQYF
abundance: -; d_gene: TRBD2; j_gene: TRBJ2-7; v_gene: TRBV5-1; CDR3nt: TGCGCCAGCAGCCCGCTAGCGGGAGGACATTACGAGCAGTACTTC; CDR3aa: CASSPLAGGHYEQYF
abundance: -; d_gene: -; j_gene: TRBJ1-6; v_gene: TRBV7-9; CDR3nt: TGTGCCAGCAGCTTAGCGGGGGGTTTTTCACCCCTCCACTTT; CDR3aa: CASSLAGGFSPLHF
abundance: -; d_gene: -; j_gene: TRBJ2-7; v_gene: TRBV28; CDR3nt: TGTGCCACCGATGACAGGCTCCGCGACTCCTACAAGCAGTACTTC; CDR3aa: CATDDRLRDSYKQYF
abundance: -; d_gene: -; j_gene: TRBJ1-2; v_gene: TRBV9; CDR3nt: TGTGCCAGCAGCTCTGGGGGCAGGGCCAACTATGGCTACACCTTC; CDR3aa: CASSSGGRANYGYTF
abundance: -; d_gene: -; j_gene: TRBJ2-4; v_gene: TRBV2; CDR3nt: TGTGCCAGCAGTCCCCAGTCGGGAGCCAAAAACATTCAGTACTTC; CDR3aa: CASSPQSGAKNIQYF
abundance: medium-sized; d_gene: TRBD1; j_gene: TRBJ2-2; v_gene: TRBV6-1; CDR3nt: TGTGCCAGCACAGGGGGCCGCACCGGGGAGCTGTTTTTT; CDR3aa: CASTGGRTGELFF
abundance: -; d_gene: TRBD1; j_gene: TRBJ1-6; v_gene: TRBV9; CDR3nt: TGTGCCAGCAGCTCCCGACAGGGGGCTCCCGGTTCACCCCTCCACTTT; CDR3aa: CASSSRQGAPGSPLHF